The next 24 T cell receptor beta chains were all read from a single sample in a study of PD-1 blockade in classical Hodgkin lymphoma. All trial patients relapsed after autologous stem cell transplantation. Data came from immunoSEQ multiplex PCR; TCRdb stores just in-frame clones and leaves some out. Among 60,000 to 65,000 clones, about 91% were seen once, and the ten largest hold under 15%. Here the sequenced sample was peripheral blood mononuclear cells (PBMCs), taken at baseline. The receptors originated from a human donor with classical Hodgkin lymphoma.

This chain joins TRBV15 and TRBJ2-3; D is perhaps TRBD2 (6 bases). Per germline, CDR1 LNHNV and CDR2 YYDKDF (reference sequence). Trimming removed 5 bases at V and 5 bases at J, with 17 bases between. The CDR3 has 15 amino acids. The CDR3 region is CATSSRTGVGDTQYF. CDR3 DNA: TGTGCCACCAGCTCGCGGACGGGGGTAGGAGATACGCAGTATTTT. Together with reference TRBV15 and TRBJ2-3, the CDR3 gives the full variable domain: DAMVIQNPRYQVTQFGKPVTLSCSQTLNHNVMYWYQQKSSQAPKLLFHYYDKDFNNEADTPDNFQSRRPNTSFCFLDIRSPGLGDTAMYLCATSSRTGVGDTQYFGPGTRLTVL.

This clone turned up a few times. A read error may account for a junction end that differs from germline. The chain is built from TRBV5-1 and TRBJ1-6; D is ambiguous. Germline-derived CDR1 and CDR2 are SGHRS and YFSETQ. The CDR3 runs 13 residues. The CDR3: CASTRPGGSPLHF. CDR3 sequence (DNA): TGTGCCAGCACCCGCCCAGGAGGATCACCCCTCCACTTT.

This clone was recorded only once. The chain uses TRBV9 and TRBJ2-2; 7 bases agree with TRBD1. Germline assignment: CDR1 SGDLS and CDR2 YYNGEE. With V trimmed by 4 bases and J by 7 bases, 10 bases remained unmatched. The CDR3 totals 15 residues. Here the CDR3 reads CASSIRTGEGGELFF. CDR3 bases: TGTGCCAGCAGCATCAGGACAGGAGAAGGCGGGGAGCTGTTTTTT.

V gene TRBV13 combines with J gene TRBJ1-1; 9 bases match TRBD1. The J segment lost 3 bases and the V segment lost 4 bases, leaving 9 bases of the junction unmatched. Germline V CDR1 and CDR2: PRHDT, FYEKMQ (reference sequence). This CDR3 is built from 16 residues. The CDR3 DNA is TGTGCCAGCAGCTGGGGGACAGGGTACGGGTACACTGAAGCTTTCTTT. Translating gives CASSWGTGYGYTEAFF. Complete variable domain (other parts from reference TRBV13 and TRBJ1-1): AAGVIQSPRHLIKEKRETATLKCYPIPRHDTVYWYQQGPGQDPQFLISFYEKMQSDKGSIPDRFSAQQFSDYHSELNMSSLELGDSALYFCASSWGTGYGYTEAFFGQGTRLTVV.

The chain has TRBV19 and TRBJ1-2; 8 nucleotides match TRBD1. This CDR3 comprises 14 residues. In germline, CDR1 is LNHDA, CDR2 SQIVND (reference sequence). Germline trimming cut 7 bases from V and 4 bases from J; bases unmatched to any gene: 8. The CDR3 DNA reads TGTGCCAGTACCCCCGGGCAGGGGGCCTATGGCTACACCTTC. Translated: CASTPGQGAYGYTF.

The chain joins TRBV5-8 to TRBJ2-2; 8 nucleotides agree with TRBD1. Trimming at V came to 4 bases and at J to 4 bases, leaving 9 bases not matched to a gene. The CDR3 consists of 16 residues. Germline lookup yields CDR1 SGHTS and CDR2 YDEGEE. The CDR3 coding sequence is TGTGCCAGCAGCAAAACGGACAGGGCGGGCACCGGGGAGCTGTTTTTT. Translated: CASSKTDRAGTGELFF.

This chain links TRBV4-2 with TRBJ2-5; the D is unclear. Trimming shortened V by 1 base and J by 0 bases, and 9 bases separated the two germline ends. From germline, CDR1 is LGHNA and CDR2 YNFKEQ. This CDR3 region has 15 residues. The CDR3 bases are TGTGCCAGCAGCCAAGTATGGCGCAACCAAGAGACCCAGTACTTC. Translated, it gives CASSQVWRNQETQYF.

V usage is TRBV4-3 and J usage is TRBJ1-2; D is unresolved. The CDR3 is 17 residues long. Germline CDR1 LGHNA, CDR2 YSLEER. V gave up 4 bases and J gave up 5 bases, with 23 bases separating them. This CDR3 is CASSPGPAASSQYGYTF. In DNA, the CDR3 is TGCGCCAGCAGCCCTGGACCCGCAGCCTCTAGCCAATATGGCTACACCTTC.

The CDR3 coding sequence is TGCGCCAGCAGCCCGGGTATTACATACCAAGAGACCCAGTACTTC. This codes for CASSPGITYQETQYF. The chain joins TRBV4-1 to TRBJ2-5; D gene ambiguous. In germline, CDR1 is MGHRA, CDR2 YSYEKL. The germline V and J ends were trimmed by 4 bases and 0 bases, with 12 bases remaining between them. The CDR3 totals 15 residues.

This rearrangement joins TRBV5-5 to TRBJ1-1; no firm D call. V was trimmed by 2 bases and J by 5 bases, leaving 10 bases between them. In germline, CDR1 is SGHKS, CDR2 YYEKEE (reference sequence). The CDR3 is 13 residues long. The CDR3: CASSLDRRTEAFF. CDR3 coding DNA: TGTGCCAGCAGCTTAGACCGAAGGACTGAAGCTTTCTTT.

This clone has just a few counts. The V and J genes are TRBV5-1 and TRBJ1-2; TRBD1 is a possible D gene (5 bases). The V and J ends lost 0 bases and 7 bases respectively, with 22 bases between them. Germline V gene lookup returns CDR1 SGHRS and CDR2 YFSETQ. The CDR3 extends over 17 amino acids. CDR3 DNA: TGCGCCAGCAGCTTGGGGGGGAGCCCGGGGCGGCTGAGTGGCTACACCTTC. Its translation is CASSLGGSPGRLSGYTF.

The chain couples TRBV27 to TRBJ2-5; possible D gene TRBD2, 5 bases. CDR1 is MNHEY, CDR2 SMNVEV, per germline (reference sequence). V was clipped by 10 bases and J by 3 bases, with 18 bases between them. CDR3 length: 14 residues. The CDR3 bases are TGTGCCACCCGTCGGGGAGCGGCCAAAGAGACCCAGTACTTC. It translates to CATRRGAAKETQYF.

The chain uses TRBV30 and TRBJ2-6; D is undetermined. V was pared by 5 bases and J by 4 bases, with 6 bases between. The V gene's germline CDR1 is GTSNPN and CDR2 SVGIG (reference sequence). The CDR3 has 12 residues. The CDR3 DNA is TGTGCCTGGGTGACCGGGGCCAACGTCCTGACTTTC. Translation gives CAWVTGANVLTF.

The V gene is TRBV15, the J gene TRBJ2-7, with TRBD2 matching 7 bases. Germline V gene lookup returns CDR1 LNHNV and CDR2 YYDKDF (reference sequence). The junction had 14 bases not matched to a gene; V was cut back by 5 bases and J by 7 bases. The CDR3 loop spans 15 amino acids. CDR3 coding DNA: TGTGCCACCAGCCAGCCACGGGATAGCGGGCGAGAGCAGTACTTC. Translated, it gives CATSQPRDSGREQYF.

The gene calls are TRBV7-8 and TRBJ2-3, with 10 positions matching TRBD2. The V gene's germline CDR1 is SGHVS and CDR2 FQNEAQ. The CDR3 runs to 19 residues. Unmatched junction bases numbered 11, after V lost 1 base and J lost 1 base. In DNA form, the CDR3 reads TGTGCCAGCAGCTTAGAATATTGGTTAGCGGGGGGCCGCACAGATACGCAGTATTTT. Translation gives CASSLEYWLAGGRTDTQYF.

This chain uses TRBV13 with TRBJ1-1; D unclear. Germline values: CDR1 PRHDT, CDR2 FYEKMQ (reference sequence). The ends were cut back, 4 bases at V and 0 bases at J, with 6 bases in the middle. CDR3 size: 13 residues. The CDR3 loop reads CASSSSLNTEAFF. CDR3 nucleotides: TGTGCCAGCAGCTCCTCTTTGAACACTGAAGCTTTCTTT.

The rearrangement uses TRBV5-8 and TRBJ2-5; D is uncertain. Trimming cost V 4 bases and J 4 bases, with 2 bases left between them. This CDR3 contains 10 residues. Germline V gene sequence: CDR1 SGHTS, CDR2 YDEGEE. The CDR3 nucleotides read TGTGCCAGCAGCGCAGAGACCCAGTACTTC. Its protein product is CASSAETQYF.

This chain joins TRBV6-4 and TRBJ2-1, with D hard to call. CDR1 and CDR2 (germline): MRHNA, SNTAGT. V was clipped by 0 bases and J by 5 bases, with 5 bases between them. The CDR3 loop spans 13 amino acids. The CDR3 region is CASSDSLDNEQFF. DNA of the CDR3: TGTGCCAGCAGTGACTCCCTAGACAATGAGCAGTTCTTC.

This clone was picked up one time. The chain is built from TRBV30 and TRBJ1-2, with a possible D match to TRBD1 (5 bases). The CDR3 loop spans 13 amino acids. Germline CDR1 and CDR2: GTSNPN and SVGIG (reference sequence). V shed 0 bases and J shed 4 bases, with 9 bases lying between them. CDR3 nucleotide sequence: TGTGCCTGGAGTGTACGCCAGGGCTATGGCTACACCTTC. Its translation is CAWSVRQGYGYTF.

The V call is TRBV28, the J call TRBJ2-4, with D maybe TRBD2 (6 bases). CDR1 and CDR2 (germline): MDHEN, SYDVKM. The germline V and J ends were trimmed by 5 bases and 11 bases, with 16 bases remaining between them. This CDR3 is built from 13 residues. Written as DNA, the CDR3 is TGTGCCAGCAGTCAGGGTTGGGAGCGGGTTCAGTACTTC. Translated: CASSQGWERVQYF.

J is TRBJ2-7 and V is TRBV9, with 7 bases aligning to TRBD2. This CDR3 contains 15 residues. Germline CDR1 reads SGDLS; CDR2 reads YYNGEE. V trimming: 4 bases; J trimming: 0 bases; junction bases outside the gene matches: 7. CDR3 in amino acids: CASSKAAGTSYEQYF. CDR3 coding DNA: TGTGCCAGCAGCAAAGCAGCGGGGACCTCCTACGAGCAGTACTTC.

The V call is TRBV15, the J call TRBJ2-2; no firm D call. The CDR3 runs 12 residues. V was cut by 3 bases and J by 9 bases, with 8 bases left in between. Germline V gene lookup returns CDR1 LNHNV and CDR2 YYDKDF (reference sequence). CDR3 coding DNA: TGTGCCACCAGCAGGACCAACCGGGAGCTGTTTTTT. This encodes CATSRTNRELFF.

The chain combines TRBV11-2 with TRBJ1-2, with D perhaps matching TRBD1 (5 bases). Germline V gives CDR1 SGHAT, CDR2 FQNNGV. There are 15 residues in the CDR3. Trimming took 1 base from V and 4 from J, leaving 13 bases between them. CDR3 nucleotide sequence: TGTGCCAGCAGCTTAGGGCCCGGGGGAACCTATGGCTACACCTTC. It is translated as CASSLGPGGTYGYTF.

This chain joins TRBV7-2 and TRBJ2-2, with D unresolved. Germline assignment: CDR1 SGHTA and CDR2 FQGNSA. The V end lost 3 bases, the J end lost 7 bases, and 9 bases lay between the germline ends. The CDR3 contains 13 residues. The CDR3 DNA is TGTGCCAGCAGCTTTGAAGTGGTCGGGGAGCTGTTTTTT. It specifies CASSFEVVGELFF.